This T cell receptor beta chain is from a study of technical replicates of blood from several donors. The table came from immunoSEQ multiplex PCR; TCRdb's copy has only in-frame clones and leaves some out. The sample carries 60,000 to 90,000 clones, around 97% recorded once. The ends were cut back, 7 bases at V and 0 bases at J, with 7 bases in the middle. Germline V lookup: CDR1 ENHRY, CDR2 SYGVKD. The length of the CDR3 is 14 residues. The sample consisted of T cells isolated from PBMCs. This chain connects TRBV10-3 to TRBJ2-6; D not certain. The source is a human donor in good health. CDR3 in amino acids: CAINNSSGANVLTF. CDR3 in DNA: TGTGCCATCAACAACAGCTCTGGGGCCAACGTCCTGACTTTC.